The subject of this entry is one T cell receptor beta chain. This record comes from a study of blood T cell repertoires in COVID-19. Per the original methods: Reference gene primers were amplified, and this amplification served to estimate nucleated cell counts. TCRdb keeps only in-frame clones here, not all; method: immunoSEQ multiplex PCR. Clone size and V and J calls were adopted from that table, with D and trimming inferred from the DNA. In the table there are about 88,000 clones, around nine tenths of which are singletons. CDR3 size: 17 residues. J was trimmed by 2 bases and V by 1 base; bases with no gene match: 6. Germline loops: CDR1 SGHTA, CDR2 FQGNSA.

The TCR comes from a woman aged 60 to 75 with COVID-19, enrolled during active disease. V and J are TRBV7-2 and TRBJ2-3; TRBD2 matches at 10 bases. The specimen was peripheral blood. CDR3: CASSLETSGSYTDTQYF. The CDR3 nucleotides are TGTGCCAGCAGCTTAGAGACTAGCGGGTCATACACAGATACGCAGTATTTT.